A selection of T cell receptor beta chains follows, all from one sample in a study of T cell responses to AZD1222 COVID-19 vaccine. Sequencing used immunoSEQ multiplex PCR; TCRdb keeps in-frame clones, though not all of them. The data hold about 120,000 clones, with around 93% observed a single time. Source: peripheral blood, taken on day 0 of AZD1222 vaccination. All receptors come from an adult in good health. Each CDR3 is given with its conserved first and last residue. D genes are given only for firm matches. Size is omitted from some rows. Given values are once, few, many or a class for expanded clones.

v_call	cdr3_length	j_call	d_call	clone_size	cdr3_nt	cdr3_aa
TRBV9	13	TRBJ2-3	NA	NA	TGTGCCAGCGGGCGGGAAATCACAGATACGCAGTATTTT	CASGREITDTQYF
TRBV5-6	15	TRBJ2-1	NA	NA	TGTGCCAGCAGCCTACAGACAGCTTCCTACAATGAGCAGTTCTTC	CASSLQTASYNEQFF
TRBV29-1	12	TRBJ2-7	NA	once	TGCAGCGTCTTATGGGGGGCCTACGAGCAGTACTTC	CSVLWGAYEQYF
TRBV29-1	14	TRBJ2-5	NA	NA	TGCAGCGCCGCGCCAAGACTAGTTCAAGAGACCCAGTACTTC	CSAAPRLVQETQYF
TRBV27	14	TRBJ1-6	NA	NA	TGTGCCAGCACGGGCAAATCGGGGAATTCACCCCTCCACTTT	CASTGKSGNSPLHF
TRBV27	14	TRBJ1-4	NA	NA	TGTGCCAGCAGTTTCGGGGCCCATAATGAAAAACTGTTTTTT	CASSFGAHNEKLFF
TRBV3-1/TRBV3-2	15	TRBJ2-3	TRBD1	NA	TGTGCCAGCAGCCATAGACAGGGGGGTACAGATACGCAGTATTTT	CASSHRQGGTDTQYF
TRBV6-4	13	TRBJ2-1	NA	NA	TGTGCCAGCAGTGTGGGCTTCTCGGATGAGCAGTTCTTC	CASSVGFSDEQFF
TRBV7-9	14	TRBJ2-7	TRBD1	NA	TGTGCCAGCAGCTTAAGGGACAGCTACTACGAGCAGTACTTC	CASSLRDSYYEQYF
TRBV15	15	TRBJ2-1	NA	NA	TGTGCCACCAGCAGGGGACGTGGGCCAATGAATGAGCAGTTCTTC	CATSRGRGPMNEQFF
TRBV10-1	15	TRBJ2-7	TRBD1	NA	TGCGCCAGCAGTGCTGGGACAGGGAGAGCCTACGAGCAGTACTTC	CASSAGTGRAYEQYF
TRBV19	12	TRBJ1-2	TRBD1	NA	TGTGCCAGTAGTCCAGGGGGACGTGGCTACACCTTC	CASSPGGRGYTF
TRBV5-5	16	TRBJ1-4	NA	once	TGTGCCAGCAGCTTTTACGTGTCTAGGACTAATGAAAAACTGTTTTTT	CASSFYVSRTNEKLFF
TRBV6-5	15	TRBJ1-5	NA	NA	TGTGCCAGCAGTCAGGGGACAATGGGCAATCAGCCCCAGCATTTT	CASSQGTMGNQPQHF
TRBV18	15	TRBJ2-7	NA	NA	TGTGCCAGCTCCCTCGGGGGAGAGGTGGGCCTCGAGCAGTACTTC	CASSLGGEVGLEQYF
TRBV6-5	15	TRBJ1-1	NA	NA	TGTGCCAGCAGTTACTCGAACCAAGGAGGGACTGAAGCTTTCTTT	CASSYSNQGGTEAFF
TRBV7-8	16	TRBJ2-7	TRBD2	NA	TGTGCCAGCAGCTTAGCCTTAGCGGGATTATTCTACGAGCAGTACTTC	CASSLALAGLFYEQYF
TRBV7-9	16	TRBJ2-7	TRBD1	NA	TGTGCCAGCAGCTTAGTTCTAACAGGGGGCAAATACGAGCAGTACTTC	CASSLVLTGGKYEQYF
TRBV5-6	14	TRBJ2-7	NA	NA	TGTGCCAGCAGCATCGAGTATAGGACCTACGAGCAGTACTTC	CASSIEYRTYEQYF
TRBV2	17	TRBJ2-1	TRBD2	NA	TGTGCCAGCAGCGAAGGACTAGCGCTTTTACCCTACAATGAGCAGTTCTTC	CASSEGLALLPYNEQFF
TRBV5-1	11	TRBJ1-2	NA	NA	TGCGCCAGCAGCTTGGGGGCCGGCTACACCTTC	CASSLGAGYTF
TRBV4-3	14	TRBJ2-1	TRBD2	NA	TGCGCCAGCAGTATCGAAGTACTAGCGGGCACGCAGTTCTTC	CASSIEVLAGTQFF
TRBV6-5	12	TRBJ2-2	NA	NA	TGTGCCAGCCGTAAGAACACCGGGGAGCTGTTTTTT	CASRKNTGELFF
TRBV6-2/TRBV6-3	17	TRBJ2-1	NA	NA	TGTGCCAGCAGTTATTCCCTGCGGGACATCTCAACCCGGGGGCAGTTCTTC	CASSYSLRDISTRGQFF
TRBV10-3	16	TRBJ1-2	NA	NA	TGTGCCATCAGTGAGAGGGCGGAAAAACAGAATAACGGCTACACCTTC	CAISERAEKQNNGYTF
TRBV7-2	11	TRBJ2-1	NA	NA	TGTGCCAGCAGATTCGGGATTGAGCAGTTCTTC	CASRFGIEQFF
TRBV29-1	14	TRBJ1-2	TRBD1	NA	TGCAGCGCTACGGACAGGGGAGGGATCTATGGCTACACCTTC	CSATDRGGIYGYTF
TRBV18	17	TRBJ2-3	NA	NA	TGTGCCAGCTCAGAAGGACAGTCAGGAACTCGTACAGATACGCAGTATTTT	CASSEGQSGTRTDTQYF
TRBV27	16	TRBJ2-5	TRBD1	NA	TGTGCCAGCAGTCCATCGCCACAGGGGGTTCAAGAGACCCAGTACTTC	CASSPSPQGVQETQYF
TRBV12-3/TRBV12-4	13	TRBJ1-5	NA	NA	TGTGCCAGCAGCCCAATTACTTTTCGGGCCCAGCATTTT	CASSPITFRAQHF
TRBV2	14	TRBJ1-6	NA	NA	TGTGCCAGCAAGGGCGGAGCACTTAATTCACCCCTCCACTTT	CASKGGALNSPLHF
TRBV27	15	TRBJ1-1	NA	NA	TGTGCCAGCAGTTTATACTCCCGGGGTAAAACTGAAGCTTTCTTT	CASSLYSRGKTEAFF
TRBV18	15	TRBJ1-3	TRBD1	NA	TGTGCCAGCTCACCGGACAGGACCTCTGGAAACACCATATATTTT	CASSPDRTSGNTIYF
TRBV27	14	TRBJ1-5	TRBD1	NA	TGTGCCAGCAGTCCCACAGGGGTCAATCAGCCCCAGCATTTT	CASSPTGVNQPQHF
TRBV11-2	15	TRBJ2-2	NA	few	TGTGCCAGCAGCTCGGGTCCCAGCGGGTCCGGGGAGCTGTTTTTT	CASSSGPSGSGELFF
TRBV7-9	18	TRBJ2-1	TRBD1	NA	TGTGCCAGCAGCTATTTAGCCGGGACCGGGACAGGGAAATCGGAGCAGTTCTTC	CASSYLAGTGTGKSEQFF
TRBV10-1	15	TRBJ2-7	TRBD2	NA	TGCGCCAGCTCACCGAGGACTAGTCCTTACTACGAGCAGTACTTC	CASSPRTSPYYEQYF
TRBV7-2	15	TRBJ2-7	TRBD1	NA	TGTGCCAGCAGCTTAGATTCAGGGGGTTTGTACGAGCAGTACTTC	CASSLDSGGLYEQYF
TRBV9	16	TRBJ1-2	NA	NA	TGTGCCAGCAGCGTCCCCCCGGGCCTATTTCCTGATGGCTACACCTTC	CASSVPPGLFPDGYTF
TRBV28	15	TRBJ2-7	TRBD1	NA	TGTGCCAGCAGTTCCCCGACAGGGGGCTTCTACGAGCAGTACTTC	CASSSPTGGFYEQYF
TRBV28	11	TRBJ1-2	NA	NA	TGTGCCAGCAGCGGGGATTATGGCTACACCTTC	CASSGDYGYTF
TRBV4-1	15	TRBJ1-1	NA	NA	TGCGCCAGCAGCCAAGATCCAGGGACCCGCACTGAAGCTTTCTTT	CASSQDPGTRTEAFF